These 27 T cell receptor beta chains share one sample of origin, sequenced in a study of blood T cell repertoires in COVID-19. Clones were sequenced by immunoSEQ multiplex PCR, and TCRdb holds only the in-frame ones, with some missing. Of almost 70,000 clones detected, about 91% appear once; the ten largest clones hold over 5%. Material: peripheral blood. The receptors were gathered from a woman in her seventies with acute or convalescent COVID-19.

This chain links TRBV28 with TRBJ2-1; a weak D match, TRBD2 (6 bases). This CDR3 spans 15 amino acids. Trimming cost V 5 bases and J 6 bases, with 17 bases left between them. Germline V gene data show CDR1 as MDHEN and CDR2 as SYDVKM. The CDR3 region is CASSAGTEGSNEQFF. In DNA form, the CDR3 reads TGTGCCAGCAGTGCCGGGACGGAGGGAAGCAATGAGCAGTTCTTC.

This chain connects TRBV5-4 to TRBJ1-2; D is ambiguous. The CDR3 runs to 14 residues. Germline V CDR1 and CDR2: SGHNT, YYREEE (reference sequence). The germline V and J ends were trimmed by 0 bases and 0 bases, with 6 bases remaining between them. CDR3 protein: CASSLAGANYGYTF. The CDR3 region has the DNA TGTGCCAGCAGCTTGGCTGGAGCTAACTATGGCTACACCTTC.

The V gene is TRBV7-3, the J gene TRBJ2-7, with TRBD1 matching over 8 bases. CDR3 length: 13 amino acids. Germline CDR1 is SGHTA and CDR2 is FQGTGA. V was pared by 5 bases and J by 4 bases, with 4 bases of the junction left unmatched. CDR3 DNA sequence: TGTGCCAGCAGCATCCGGGACAGGTACGAGCAGTACTTC. Translating it yields CASSIRDRYEQYF.

The V call is TRBV9, the J call TRBJ1-1; D call uncertain. Deletions cut 4 bases from V and 0 bases from J, with 10 bases between. The CDR3 has 14 amino acids. The germline V gene encodes CDR1 SGDLS and CDR2 YYNGEE. In DNA, the CDR3 is TGTGCCAGCAGCTCTTCGACAATGAACACTGAAGCTTTCTTT. It translates to CASSSSTMNTEAFF.

The chain has TRBV6-6 and TRBJ1-1, with TRBD1 matching 9 bases. This CDR3 has 14 residues. The germline gives CDR1 MNHNY, CDR2 SVGAGI (reference sequence). V shed 6 bases, J shed 7 bases, and the junction held 9 bases outside the gene matches. The CDR3 sequence: CASRQWTGDSEAFF. The CDR3 DNA sequence: TGTGCCAGCAGGCAATGGACAGGGGATAGTGAAGCTTTCTTT.

The rearrangement joins TRBV6-5 to TRBJ2-1; no clear D. This CDR3 has 11 amino acids. Trimming shortened V by 8 bases and J by 0 bases, and 2 bases separated the two germline ends. In germline, CDR1 is MNHEY, CDR2 SVGAGI. CDR3 residues: CASHSYNEQFF. In nucleotides, the CDR3 is TGTGCCAGCCACTCCTACAATGAGCAGTTCTTC.

This clone has a handful of counts. Mismatch with germline at one junction end may stem from a read error. The chain recombines TRBV12-3 or TRBV12-4 with TRBJ1-1; 8 nucleotides agree with TRBD1. The CDR3 runs to 13 residues. The CDR3: CASSWTGNAEAFF. The CDR3 DNA sequence: TGTGCCAGCAGTTGGACAGGGAACGCTGAAGCTTTCTTT.

As regards this clone: The same CDR3 can be traced to other DNA sequences in this sample. The rearrangement uses TRBV7-3 and TRBJ1-1, with D perhaps TRBD1 (6 bases). The CDR3 runs to 13 residues. Trimming removed 5 bases from V and 0 bases from J, with 7 bases in between. The germline CDR1 and CDR2 sequences are SGHTA and FQGTGA. CDR3 sequence reads: CASSRTVNTEAFF. The CDR3 nucleotides read TGTGCCAGCAGCCGGACAGTGAACACTGAAGCTTTCTTT.

The rearrangement uses TRBV28 and TRBJ1-2; D call uncertain. Per germline, CDR1 MDHEN and CDR2 SYDVKM. Trimming pared 4 bases from V and 4 bases from J, leaving 13 bases between. CDR3 size: 14 residues. CDR3 nucleotides: TGTGCCAGCAGTTCCAGTGTAACAGCCTATGGCTACACCTTC. It yields the protein CASSSSVTAYGYTF.

The chain links TRBV28 to TRBJ2-1; D gene unclear. The CDR3 is 15 amino acids. V was clipped by 5 bases and J by 0 bases, with 11 bases between them. In germline, CDR1 is MDHEN, CDR2 SYDVKM. DNA of the CDR3: TGTGCCAGCAGTCTCGCCCCGAGCTCCTACAATGAGCAGTTCTTC. Protein sequence: CASSLAPSSYNEQFF.

This clone was found once. The rearrangement uses TRBV7-2 and TRBJ2-7; TRBD1 matches at 7 bases. The CDR3 is made up of 15 amino acids. CDR1 is SGHTA, CDR2 FQGNSA, per germline. V shed 1 base, J shed 5 bases, and the junction held 8 bases outside the gene matches. The CDR3 here is CASSLESGGGHEQYF. In DNA form, the CDR3 reads TGTGCCAGCAGCTTAGAGTCAGGGGGTGGACACGAGCAGTACTTC.

The V and J genes are TRBV12-3 or TRBV12-4 and TRBJ1-1; no definite D call. The CDR3 contains 13 residues. Deletions cut 3 bases from V and 1 base from J, with 6 bases between. Here the CDR3 reads CASSLGSNTEAFF. CDR3 nucleotides: TGTGCCAGCAGTTTGGGCTCGAACACTGAAGCTTTCTTT.

V is TRBV28 and J is TRBJ1-1; 7 bases map to TRBD1. Germline V gives CDR1 MDHEN, CDR2 SYDVKM. Germline trimming cut 1 base from V and 1 base from J; bases unmatched to any gene: 6. CDR3 length: 16 residues. CDR3 loop: CASSLSTGAGNTEAFF. Written as DNA, the CDR3 is TGTGCCAGCAGTTTATCCACAGGGGCCGGGAACACTGAAGCTTTCTTT. Based on the CDR3 plus reference TRBV28 and TRBJ1-1, the full variable domain is DVKVTQSSRYLVKRTGEKVFLECVQDMDHENMFWYRQDPGLGLRLIYFSYDVKMKEKGDIPEGYSVSREKKERFSLILESASTNQTSMYLCASSLSTGAGNTEAFFGQGTRLTVV.

This chain uses TRBV6-5 with TRBJ2-7, with 12 positions matching TRBD2. CDR3 size: 16 residues. V dropped 4 bases and J dropped 4; count of bases not matched to a gene: 8. Germline-derived CDR1 and CDR2 are MNHEY and SVGAGI. CDR3 DNA: TGTGCCAGCAGTTTTCTACTAGCGGGGGGAATTTACGAGCAGTACTTC. This translates into CASSFLLAGGIYEQYF.

V and J are TRBV7-9 and TRBJ1-6; 9 bases are shared with TRBD1. Germline trimming cut 5 bases from V and 7 bases from J; bases unmatched to any gene: 9. The CDR3 totals 16 residues. Germline V lookup: CDR1 SEHNR, CDR2 FQNEAQ (reference sequence). This chain's CDR3 is CASSQTTTGGNSPLHF. The CDR3, as DNA: TGTGCCAGCAGCCAAACGACAACAGGGGGCAATTCACCCCTCCACTTT.

The rearrangement joins TRBV28 to TRBJ1-1; D gene ambiguous. The V end was cut by 4 bases, the J end by 1 base, with 4 bases between. CDR3 length: 12 amino acids. Germline lookup yields CDR1 MDHEN and CDR2 SYDVKM. Here the CDR3 reads CASSYGNTEAFF. CDR3 DNA: TGTGCCAGCAGTTACGGGAACACTGAAGCTTTCTTT.

The chain links TRBV29-1 to TRBJ1-1; a weak D match, TRBD1 (6 bases). The CDR3 consists of 13 residues. The V and J ends lost 4 bases and 5 bases respectively, with 14 bases between them. Germline lookup yields CDR1 SQVTM and CDR2 ANQGSEA. Written as DNA, the CDR3 is TGCAGCGTTGCGGGGACAATCAAGACTGAAGCTTTCTTT. It is translated as CSVAGTIKTEAFF.

This chain uses TRBV7-9 with TRBJ2-7, with unresolved D. CDR1 is SEHNR and CDR2 is FQNEAQ in the germline V gene (reference sequence). The V end lost 5 bases, the J end lost 5 bases, and 19 bases lay between the germline ends. This CDR3 contains 15 residues. CDR3 in DNA: TGTGCCAGCAGCCCCCAACTAATACCTACGCACGAGCAGTACTTC. It codes for CASSPQLIPTHEQYF.

This sequence joins TRBV28 and TRBJ1-4, with TRBD1 matching over 9 bases. Unmatched junction bases numbered 5, after V lost 5 bases and J lost 4 bases. Germline loops: CDR1 MDHEN, CDR2 SYDVKM. The CDR3 loop spans 15 amino acids. The CDR3 loop is CASSPPGQGNEKLFF. The CDR3 DNA reads as TGTGCCAGCAGTCCTCCGGGACAGGGTAATGAAAAACTGTTTTTT.

V gene TRBV7-2 combines with J gene TRBJ1-6; 7 bases fit TRBD1. V lost 5 bases and J lost 12; bases outside the gene matches: 7. This CDR3 is built from 13 residues. Germline CDR1 is SGHTA and CDR2 is FQGNSA. In nucleotides, the CDR3 is TGTGCCAGCAGCGCCCGACAGGGAATACCCCTCCACTTT. Translating gives CASSARQGIPLHF.

The V call is TRBV28, the J call TRBJ2-1; TRBD2 matches 8 bases. The germline CDR1 and CDR2 sequences are MDHEN and SYDVKM. Losses at the gene ends were 3 bases for V and 9 bases for J; bases not matched to a gene: 10. This CDR3 comprises 15 residues. The CDR3 bases are TGTGCCAGCAGTTTTATCCCGGGAGGGCCAGGTGAGCAGTTCTTC. Its protein product is CASSFIPGGPGEQFF.

This chain uses TRBV10-3 with TRBJ2-1; D is unresolved. This CDR3 region has 13 residues. V was cut by 7 bases and J by 4 bases, with 11 bases left in between. Germline V gives CDR1 ENHRY, CDR2 SYGVKD. The CDR3 region has the DNA TGTGCCATCACTTCAGGTACTTACAATGAGCAGTTCTTC. It is translated as CAITSGTYNEQFF.

The chain has TRBV30 and TRBJ1-5; a weak D match, TRBD1 (5 bases). Between the trimmed V and J ends, which lost 0 bases and 4 bases, there was a span of 13 bases. Germline V gives CDR1 GTSNPN, CDR2 SVGIG (reference sequence). The CDR3 runs 15 residues. Here the CDR3 DNA reads TGTGCCTGGAGTGTACGGGGGGGAGGGAATCAGCCCCAGCATTTT. Protein sequence: CAWSVRGGGNQPQHF. The whole variable domain, filled in from reference TRBV30 and TRBJ1-5, reads SQTIHQWPATLVQPVGSPLSLECTVEGTSNPNLYWYRQAAGRGLQLLFYSVGIGQISSEVPQNLSASRPQDRQFILSSKKLLLSDSGFYLCAWSVRGGGNQPQHFGDGTRLSIL.

The chain couples TRBV30 to TRBJ2-1; 12 bases match TRBD2. Unmatched junction bases numbered 5, after V lost 2 bases and J lost 0 bases. The CDR3 spans 17 residues. The V gene's germline CDR1 is GTSNPN and CDR2 SVGIG (reference sequence). CDR3 sequence: CAWSRGTSGFSYNEQFF. In DNA, the CDR3 is TGTGCCTGGAGTAGAGGGACTAGCGGGTTCTCCTACAATGAGCAGTTCTTC.

The chain recombines TRBV6-1 with TRBJ1-5; D is possibly TRBD1 (6 bases). The germline gives CDR1 MNHNS, CDR2 SASEGT. With 6 bases removed from V and 7 bases from J, the gap between germline ends came to 16 bases. The CDR3 is 14 residues long. CDR3 sequence: CASRPQGSGQPQHF. The CDR3 DNA reads as TGTGCCAGCAGGCCACAGGGTTCGGGGCAGCCCCAGCATTTT.

The gene calls are TRBV7-3 and TRBJ2-3; D is perhaps TRBD1 (6 bases). The CDR3 sequence is 16 residues long. V lost 3 bases and J lost 4, with 17 bases in between. Germline CDR1 SGHTA, CDR2 FQGTGA. The CDR3 coding sequence is TGTGCCAGCAGCTTCCTATTGGACAGCCGCCCAGATACGCAGTATTTT. Translation gives CASSFLLDSRPDTQYF.

This chain connects TRBV19 to TRBJ1-2, with D maybe TRBD1 (6 bases). V dropped 6 bases and J dropped 3 bases, with 14 bases sitting between them. This CDR3 spans 14 amino acids. Germline loops: CDR1 LNHDA, CDR2 SQIVND (reference sequence). The CDR3 nucleotides read TGTGCCAGTAGGAAAGGGGGGGCCGACTATGGCTACACCTTC. As protein: CASRKGGADYGYTF.